What follows describes a single TCR beta chain. Its target is unknown. The CDR3 loop spans 15 amino acids. V lost 2 bases to trimming and J lost 2 bases, with 11 bases between them. CDR1 and CDR2 (germline): MNHEY, SVGAGI. With 60 Vbeta and 13 Jbeta primers, the PCR was carried out. Method: immunoSEQ multiplex PCR; TCRdb's copy keeps in-frame clones and lacks some. The sample contains about 130,000 clones, over 70% of which appear only once. This specimen belongs to a study of cytomegalovirus exposure and HLA in healthy donors. Overall study results and limits: An analysis was carried out at a later point. It showed that HLA-associated TCR beta chains were more clonally expanded than equally common non-associated chains.

The TCR was taken from a woman in her forties or fifties in good health and CMV-seronegative. Specimen: PBMCs. The chain uses TRBV6-5 and TRBJ2-3; weak D call: TRBD1 (6 bases). The CDR3 sequence is CASSYGQGYTDTQYF. The CDR3 region has the DNA TGTGCCAGCAGTTACGGTCAGGGGTACACAGATACGCAGTATTTT.